A selection of T cell receptor beta chains follows, all from one sample in a study of shared clonotypes between healthy human individuals. Sequenced by immunoSEQ multiplex PCR; TCRdb stores in-frame clones only, minus some. The sample carries about 2 million clones, approximately 95% recorded once. The sample consisted of naive CD4+ T cells sorted from blood. These TCRs come from a man between 18 and 35 years old in good health. The CDR3 runs from the conserved cysteine through the conserved F or W. A D gene is named only where the DNA matches it firmly. For some rows the clone size is stated as once, few or many, or as a class when expanded; others skip it.

clone_size: -
d_call: TRBD1
j_call: TRBJ2-1
v_call: TRBV29-1
cdr3_aa: CSVEGTGKNNEQFF
cdr3_nt: TGCAGCGTTGAAGGGACAGGAAAAAACAATGAGCAGTTCTTC

clone_size: once
d_call: -
j_call: TRBJ1-1
v_call: TRBV9
cdr3_aa: CASSVDSRPTEAFF
cdr3_nt: TGTGCCAGCAGCGTGGACAGCCGGCCCACTGAAGCTTTCTTT

clone_size: once
d_call: TRBD2
j_call: TRBJ2-3
v_call: TRBV4-1
cdr3_aa: CASSQEGTSGGVTDTQYF
cdr3_nt: TGCGCCAGCAGCCAAGAAGGGACTAGCGGGGGGGTTACAGATACGCAGTATTTT

clone_size: -
d_call: -
j_call: TRBJ2-1
v_call: TRBV19
cdr3_aa: CASSIGESSYNEQFF
cdr3_nt: TGTGCCAGTAGTATTGGTGAGAGCTCCTACAATGAGCAGTTCTTC

clone_size: -
d_call: TRBD2
j_call: TRBJ2-3
v_call: TRBV4-1
cdr3_aa: CASSQSPTSGSRTQYF
cdr3_nt: TGCGCCAGCAGCCAAAGTCCCACTAGCGGGAGTCGTACGCAGTATTTT

clone_size: -
d_call: TRBD1
j_call: TRBJ2-7
v_call: TRBV30
cdr3_aa: CAWSAGTASYEQYF
cdr3_nt: TGTGCCTGGAGTGCCGGGACAGCATCCTACGAGCAGTACTTC

clone_size: -
d_call: -
j_call: TRBJ2-5
v_call: TRBV7-2
cdr3_aa: CASSSRQVEETQYF
cdr3_nt: TGTGCCAGCAGCTCCCGACAGGTTGAAGAGACCCAGTACTTC

clone_size: once
d_call: -
j_call: TRBJ1-2
v_call: TRBV9
cdr3_aa: CASSPPGTLGYGYTF
cdr3_nt: TGTGCCAGCAGCCCCCCGGGTACCCTTGGCTATGGCTACACCTTC

clone_size: -
d_call: -
j_call: TRBJ1-6
v_call: TRBV18
cdr3_aa: CASEKDSRSSYNSPLHF
cdr3_nt: TGTGCCAGCGAGAAGGACAGCCGAAGCTCCTATAATTCACCCCTCCACTTT

clone_size: -
d_call: TRBD1
j_call: TRBJ2-6
v_call: TRBV30
cdr3_aa: CAWIPSFTGGAAGANVLTF
cdr3_nt: TGTGCCTGGATTCCAAGTTTCACAGGGGGCGCCGCTGGGGCCAACGTCCTGACTTTC

clone_size: -
d_call: -
j_call: TRBJ2-2
v_call: TRBV10-3
cdr3_aa: CAISEVDKNTGELFF
cdr3_nt: TGTGCCATCAGTGAGGTGGACAAGAACACCGGGGAGCTGTTTTTT

clone_size: -
d_call: TRBD2
j_call: TRBJ2-5
v_call: TRBV2
cdr3_aa: CASSALAGGRETQYF
cdr3_nt: TGTGCCAGCAGTGCACTAGCGGGGGGGCGTGAGACCCAGTACTTC

clone_size: -
d_call: TRBD1
j_call: TRBJ2-7
v_call: TRBV18
cdr3_aa: CASSQGQGDSYEQYF
cdr3_nt: TGTGCCAGCTCACAGGGACAGGGGGACTCCTACGAGCAGTACTTC

clone_size: -
d_call: TRBD1
j_call: TRBJ2-7
v_call: TRBV2
cdr3_aa: CASSEQSGTGTYEQYF
cdr3_nt: TGTGCCAGCAGTGAGCAATCCGGGACAGGGACCTACGAGCAGTACTTC

clone_size: -
d_call: -
j_call: TRBJ1-1
v_call: TRBV6-5
cdr3_aa: CASRSANTEAFF
cdr3_nt: TGTGCCAGCAGGTCAGCAAACACTGAAGCTTTCTTT

clone_size: once
d_call: -
j_call: TRBJ1-2
v_call: TRBV9
cdr3_aa: CASSGSGAYNYGYTF
cdr3_nt: TGTGCCAGCAGCGGGAGCGGGGCCTATAACTATGGCTACACCTTC

clone_size: -
d_call: -
j_call: TRBJ1-1
v_call: TRBV5-4
cdr3_aa: CASSFNRPNTEAFF
cdr3_nt: TGTGCCAGCAGCTTCAACCGCCCGAACACTGAAGCTTTCTTT

clone_size: -
d_call: TRBD1
j_call: TRBJ1-1
v_call: TRBV23-1
cdr3_aa: CASRSGQVDTEAFF
cdr3_nt: TGCGCCAGCAGATCGGGACAGGTAGACACTGAAGCTTTCTTT

clone_size: -
d_call: -
j_call: TRBJ1-2
v_call: TRBV6-1
cdr3_aa: CASSQEQGNYGYTF
cdr3_nt: TGTGCCAGCAGTCAAGAACAGGGAAACTATGGCTACACCTTC

clone_size: -
d_call: TRBD2
j_call: TRBJ2-1
v_call: TRBV6-8
cdr3_aa: CASRARTSGDYNEQFF
cdr3_nt: TGTGCCAGCAGGGCTCGGACTAGCGGGGACTACAATGAGCAGTTCTTC

clone_size: -
d_call: -
j_call: TRBJ2-7
v_call: TRBV7-8
cdr3_aa: CASSPSGLTYYEQYF
cdr3_nt: TGTGCCAGCAGCCCCTCGGGGCTAACCTACTACGAGCAGTACTTC

clone_size: -
d_call: -
j_call: TRBJ1-4
v_call: TRBV11-2
cdr3_aa: CASTRGGGGEKLFF
cdr3_nt: TGTGCCAGCACACGAGGGGGGGGCGGTGAAAAACTGTTTTTT

clone_size: few
d_call: -
j_call: TRBJ2-7
v_call: TRBV6-5
cdr3_aa: CASTSPGVSGYEQYF
cdr3_nt: TGTGCCAGCACCTCCCCGGGGGTGTCCGGCTACGAGCAGTACTTC

clone_size: -
d_call: TRBD1
j_call: TRBJ1-5
v_call: TRBV18
cdr3_aa: CASSPGQGRVNQPQHF
cdr3_nt: TGTGCCAGCTCTCCCGGACAGGGGCGAGTTAATCAGCCCCAGCATTTT

clone_size: -
d_call: TRBD1
j_call: TRBJ2-3
v_call: TRBV7-9
cdr3_aa: CASSAQTGPTDTQYF
cdr3_nt: TGTGCCAGCAGCGCCCAGACAGGGCCCACAGATACGCAGTATTTT

clone_size: -
d_call: TRBD1
j_call: TRBJ1-5
v_call: TRBV7-2
cdr3_aa: CASSLGQGGYQPQHF
cdr3_nt: TGTGCCAGCAGCTTGGGGCAGGGGGGTTATCAGCCCCAGCATTTT

clone_size: -
d_call: -
j_call: TRBJ1-1
v_call: TRBV5-1
cdr3_aa: CASSLDGFLNTEAFF
cdr3_nt: TGCGCCAGCAGCTTGGACGGATTTCTGAACACTGAAGCTTTCTTT

clone_size: -
d_call: -
j_call: TRBJ1-3
v_call: TRBV28
cdr3_aa: CASSSRVGTGNTIYF
cdr3_nt: TGTGCCAGCAGTTCGCGGGTTGGTACTGGAAACACCATATATTTT

clone_size: -
d_call: -
j_call: TRBJ1-6
v_call: TRBV9
cdr3_aa: CASSVDPGNPYNSPLHF
cdr3_nt: TGTGCCAGCAGCGTAGACCCAGGGAACCCCTATAATTCACCCCTCCACTTT

clone_size: -
d_call: -
j_call: TRBJ1-2
v_call: TRBV6-5
cdr3_aa: CASVQGGRGTGYTF
cdr3_nt: TGTGCCAGCGTTCAAGGGGGGCGCGGTACGGGCTACACCTTC

clone_size: -
d_call: -
j_call: TRBJ2-1
v_call: TRBV29-1
cdr3_aa: CSVVPSSYNEQFF
cdr3_nt: TGCAGCGTTGTCCCGAGCTCCTACAATGAGCAGTTCTTC

clone_size: -
d_call: -
j_call: TRBJ2-3
v_call: TRBV27
cdr3_aa: CASSVTQGGTQYF
cdr3_nt: TGTGCCAGCAGTGTAACACAGGGCGGAACGCAGTATTTT

clone_size: once
d_call: -
j_call: TRBJ1-2
v_call: TRBV6-5
cdr3_aa: CASSSPGTAFNGYTF
cdr3_nt: TGTGCCAGCAGCTCCCCCGGGACGGCATTTAATGGCTACACCTTC

clone_size: -
d_call: TRBD1
j_call: TRBJ1-3
v_call: TRBV7-2
cdr3_aa: CASSYLIRGTSLGNTIYF
cdr3_nt: TGTGCCAGCAGCTACCTCATCAGGGGGACGAGCCTTGGAAACACCATATATTTT

clone_size: -
d_call: -
j_call: TRBJ2-2
v_call: TRBV5-4
cdr3_aa: CASSLVGLGELFF
cdr3_nt: TGTGCCAGCAGCTTGGTCGGACTCGGGGAGCTGTTTTTT

clone_size: -
d_call: TRBD1
j_call: TRBJ1-5
v_call: TRBV7-3
cdr3_aa: CASSKTGNSNQPQHF
cdr3_nt: TGTGCCAGCAGTAAGACAGGGAATAGCAATCAGCCCCAGCATTTT